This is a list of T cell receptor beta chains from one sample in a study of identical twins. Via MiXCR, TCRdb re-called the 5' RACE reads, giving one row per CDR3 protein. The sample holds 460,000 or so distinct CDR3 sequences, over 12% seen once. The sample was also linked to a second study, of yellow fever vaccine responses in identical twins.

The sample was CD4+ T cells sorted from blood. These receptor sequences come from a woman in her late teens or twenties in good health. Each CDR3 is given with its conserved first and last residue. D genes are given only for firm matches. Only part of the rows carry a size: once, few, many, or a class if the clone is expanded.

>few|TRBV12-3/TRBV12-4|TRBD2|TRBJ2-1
TGTGCCAGCAGCTATAGCGGGGTAAAATACAATGAGCAGTTCTTC
CASSYSGVKYNEQFF
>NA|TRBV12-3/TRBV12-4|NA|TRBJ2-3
TGTGCCAGCATGGTAGCTCTTCTCCGAGATACGCAGTATTTT
CASMVALLRDTQYF
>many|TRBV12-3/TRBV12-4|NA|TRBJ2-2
TGTGCCAGCAGTTTAAGGTCGGGGACCGGGGAGCTGTTTTTT
CASSLRSGTGELFF
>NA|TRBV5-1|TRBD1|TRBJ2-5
TGCGCCAGCAGCGGCGGAGGGACAGGACAAGAGACCCAGTACTTC
CASSGGGTGQETQYF
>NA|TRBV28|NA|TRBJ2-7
TGTGCCAGCAGTTCAATGACCTCTAGATCCTACGAGCAGTACTTC
CASSSMTSRSYEQYF
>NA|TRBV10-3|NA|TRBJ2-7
TGTGCCACCGGAGGCAGGGATGTGGGCGAGCAGTACTTC
CATGGRDVGEQYF
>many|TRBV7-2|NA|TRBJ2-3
TGTGCCAGCAGCTTAGAAGGCGGGCGCACAGATACGCAGTATTTT
CASSLEGGRTDTQYF
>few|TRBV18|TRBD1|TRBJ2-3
TGTGCCAGCTCACCACCGGGACAGGGGCGGGCAGATACGCAGTATTTT
CASSPPGQGRADTQYF
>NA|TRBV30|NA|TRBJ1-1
TGTGCCTGGGGGACGGCGAACACTGAAGCTTTCTTT
CAWGTANTEAFF
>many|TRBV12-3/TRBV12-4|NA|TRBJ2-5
TGTGCCAGCAGTGGGGAAGAGACCCAGTACTTC
CASSGEETQYF
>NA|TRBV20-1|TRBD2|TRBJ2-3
TGCAGTGCTTCCCGGACTAGCGGGGGGGCAGATACGCAGTATTTT
CSASRTSGGADTQYF
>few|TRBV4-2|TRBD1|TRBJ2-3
TGTGCCAGCAGCCAAGTCACAGGGGTCACAGATACGCAGTATTTT
CASSQVTGVTDTQYF
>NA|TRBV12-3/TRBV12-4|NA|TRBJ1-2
TGTGCCAGCAGTTTAGTTTGGGGGCTCTATGGCTACACCTTC
CASSLVWGLYGYTF
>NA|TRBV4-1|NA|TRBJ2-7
TGCGCCAGCAGCCAAGGGTTGGCGGCCTTCGGAGAGCAGTACTTC
CASSQGLAAFGEQYF
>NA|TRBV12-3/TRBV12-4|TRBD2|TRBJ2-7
TGTGCCAGCAGTTTAAGGCTAGCGGGAGGGCCTCGGTACGAGCAGTACTTC
CASSLRLAGGPRYEQYF
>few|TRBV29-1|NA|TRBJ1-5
TGCAGCGTCGACGGGGGGGGGCTTGGTCAGCCCCAGCATTTT
CSVDGGGLGQPQHF
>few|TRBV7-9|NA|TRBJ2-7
TGTGCCAGCAGCGAGCCTAGGGTGGGCCCGCCATACGAGCAGTACTTC
CASSEPRVGPPYEQYF
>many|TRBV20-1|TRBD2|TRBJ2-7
TGCAGTGCTAGACTAGCGGGAGGGACCTACGAGCAGTACTTC
CSARLAGGTYEQYF
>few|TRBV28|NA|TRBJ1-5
TGTGCCAGCAGTTTATCCAGGCTTAGCAATCAGCCCCAGCATTTT
CASSLSRLSNQPQHF
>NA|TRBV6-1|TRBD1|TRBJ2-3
TGTGCCAGCAGTCGCGGGACAGGGTTTAACACAGATACGCAGTATTTT
CASSRGTGFNTDTQYF
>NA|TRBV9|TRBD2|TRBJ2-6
TGTGCCAGCAGCCCCGAGGGCAGCGGGGGCGGGGCCAACGTCCTGACTTTC
CASSPEGSGGGANVLTF
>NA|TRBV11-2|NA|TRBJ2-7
TGTGCCAGCAGCTCCCTCCAGGACAGACCTAACGAGCAGTACTTC
CASSSLQDRPNEQYF
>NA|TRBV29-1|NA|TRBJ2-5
TGCAGCGTTGAAGATCCCGGGACAAAAGAGACCCAGTACTTC
CSVEDPGTKETQYF
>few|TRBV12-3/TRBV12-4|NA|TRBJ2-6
TGTGCCAGCACCCTATCGGGTTTCTCTGGGGCCAACGTCCTGACTTTC
CASTLSGFSGANVLTF
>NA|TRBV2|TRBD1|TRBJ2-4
TGTGCCAGCAACCCGGGACAGGACCACATTCAGTACTTC
CASNPGQDHIQYF
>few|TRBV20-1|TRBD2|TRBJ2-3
TGCAGTGCTAGAGATATAACTAGCGGGGGGGCGGCGCAGTATTTT
CSARDITSGGAAQYF
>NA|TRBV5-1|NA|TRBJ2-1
TGCGCCAGCAGCCCCGGTTTCAATGAGCAGTTCTTC
CASSPGFNEQFF
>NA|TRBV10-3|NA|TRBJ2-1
TGTGCCACGGACGGAAGCTCCTACAATGAGCAGTTCTTC
CATDGSSYNEQFF
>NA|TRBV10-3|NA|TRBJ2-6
TGTGCCATCACTATGGACCGGACCCTCTCTGGGGCCAACGTCCTGACTTTC
CAITMDRTLSGANVLTF
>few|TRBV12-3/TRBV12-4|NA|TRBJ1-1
TGTGCCAGCAGTTTACGCCCATCAGGTGGGACTGAAGCTTTCTTT
CASSLRPSGGTEAFF
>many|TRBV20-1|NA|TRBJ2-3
TGCAGTCCCCGGCTGGGGCTCCAAGATACGCAGTATTTT
CSPRLGLQDTQYF
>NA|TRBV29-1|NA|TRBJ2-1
TGCAGCGTTGATAGCAATGAGCAGTTCTTC
CSVDSNEQFF
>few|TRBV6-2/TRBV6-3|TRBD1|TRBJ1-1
TGTGCCAGCAGTTTCCGGGACAGCCTCGTGGTTTTCTTT
CASSFRDSLVVFF
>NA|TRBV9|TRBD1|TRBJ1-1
TGTGCCAGCAGCCCCAGGGGGCCCGGACAGGGGGTCACTGAAGCTTTCTTT
CASSPRGPGQGVTEAFF
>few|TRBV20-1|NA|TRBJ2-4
TGCAGTGCTAACACGAGGACCAAAAACATTCAGTACTTC
CSANTRTKNIQYF
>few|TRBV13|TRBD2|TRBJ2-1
TGTGCCAGCAGCTTCGCTAGCGGGAATTATGAGCAGTTCTTC
CASSFASGNYEQFF
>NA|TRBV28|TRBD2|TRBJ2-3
TGTGCCAGCAGTTTATGGATAGCGGGGGGAGGAGATACGCAGTATTTT
CASSLWIAGGGDTQYF
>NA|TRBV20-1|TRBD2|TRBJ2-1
TGCAGTGCTAGAGATTTGCGGGGGGACGAGGGGGAGCAGTTCTTC
CSARDLRGDEGEQFF
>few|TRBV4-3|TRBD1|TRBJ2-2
TGCGCCAGCAGCCAAGCAAGGGGGCAAAACACCGGGGAGCTGTTTTTT
CASSQARGQNTGELFF
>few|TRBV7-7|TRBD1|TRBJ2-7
TGTGCTAGCAGCTTAGCGGCAGGGGGCTTCTACGAGCAGTACTTC
CASSLAAGGFYEQYF
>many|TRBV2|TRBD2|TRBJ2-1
TGTGCCAGCGCTCTAGCGGGAGTCTACAATGAGCAGTTCTTC
CASALAGVYNEQFF
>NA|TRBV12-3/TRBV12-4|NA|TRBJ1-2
TGTGCCAGCAGTTTCGGGCGGACCCAGGGTGGCTACACCTTC
CASSFGRTQGGYTF
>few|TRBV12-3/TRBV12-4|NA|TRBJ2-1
TGTGCCAGCAGTTCGAAGGGAGGGGGGGCCTACAATGAGCAGTTCTTC
CASSSKGGGAYNEQFF
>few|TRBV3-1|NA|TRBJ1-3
TGTGCCAGCAGGGCTGCAATTAATTCTGGAAACACCATATATTTT
CASRAAINSGNTIYF
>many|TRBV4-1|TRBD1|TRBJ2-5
TGCGCCAGCAGGCGACAGGGGGAAGAGACCCAGTACTTC
CASRRQGEETQYF